Included here is one T cell receptor (beta chain) sequence, with context. What it recognizes is unknown. Some clones are missing from TCRdb's copy, which holds only in-frame ones; the method was immunoSEQ multiplex PCR. The sample holds 60,000 or so clones; under 90% are singletons and the top ten take around 5%. The sample is drawn from a study of OX40 agonist ivuxolimab in advanced cancers. Study-level results: Both CD4+ and CD8+ T cell populations in blood had undergone clonal expansion by week 6 at 0.1 to 3.0 mg/kg. It was not determined which antigens were specifically recognized by the peripheral T cells that had undergone clonal expansion. Partial responders receiving 0.1-3.0 mg/kg showed among the lowest clonal expansion.

The CDR3 loop spans 13 amino acids. Germline V gene data show CDR1 as MDHEN and CDR2 as SYDVKM. V was trimmed by 4 bases and J by 4 bases, leaving 8 bases between them. The sequence derives from an adult with an advanced solid tumor such as melanoma, head and neck, liver or kidney cancer. The chain employs TRBV28 and TRBJ1-5; no reliable D call. The specimen comprised CD4+ or CD8+ T cells sorted from blood, sampled in a trial of the OX40 agonist ivuxolimab. The CDR3 DNA follows: TGTGCCAGCAGTTGGAGATCGAATCAGCCCCAGCATTTT. The encoded protein is CASSWRSNQPQHF.